This T cell receptor (beta chain) was sequenced during a study of T-cell memory formation after mild COVID-19. This clonotype was counted between two and nine times. The V end was cut by 4 bases, the J end by 3 bases, with 15 bases between. CDR3 size: 15 residues. Germline CDR1 reads SEHNR; CDR2 reads FQNEAQ (reference sequence). The TCR alpha and TCR beta cDNA libraries, bearing sample barcodes and UMIs, were generated by 5'RACE using constant-segment primers. MiXCR was run by TCRdb on the 5' RACE reads, yielding one entry per CDR3 protein. Here the sample spans 410,000 or so distinct CDR3 sequences, less than 25% being singletons.

The specimen was PBMCs or a T cell subset sorted from them (not recorded which). The sequence came from an adult woman who had mild COVID-19 (a few samples of this study predate the infection). Cell type and time point are not known. The chain is built from TRBV7-9 and TRBJ1-1; possibly TRBD1 for D (5 bases). The CDR3 is CASSSHEGRDTEAFF. In nucleotides, the CDR3 is TGTGCCAGCAGCTCCCATGAGGGGAGGGACACTGAAGCTTTCTTT.